These 21 T cell receptor beta chains originate from one sample sequenced in a study of radiation and T cells in renal cell carcinoma. Specified time point: blood 2 weeks post-SBRT. Treatment denoted: 15 Gy SBRT to primary tumor, nephrectomy 4 weeks later. Sequencing used immunoSEQ multiplex PCR; TCRdb keeps in-frame clones, though not all of them. The sample has about 26,000 clones, over 70% seen once. Here the sequenced sample was blood, taken from a patient whose treatment included radiotherapy and nephrectomy. The receptors shown here come from a man in his 60s with renal cell carcinoma.

The chain combines TRBV10-3 with TRBJ2-7, with 8 bases aligning to TRBD1. Germline V gene data show CDR1 as ENHRY and CDR2 as SYGVKD. Trimming cost V 6 bases and J 2 bases; bases outside gene matches: 6. There are 14 residues in the CDR3. CDR3 bases: TGTGCCATCAGAGGACAGGGAAACACCTACGAGCAGTACTTC. As protein: CAIRGQGNTYEQYF.

The V and J genes are TRBV7-9 and TRBJ2-2; tentatively, D is TRBD1 (5 bases). The V and J ends lost 4 bases and 3 bases respectively, with 15 bases between them. The CDR3 is made up of 16 amino acids. Germline V gene lookup returns CDR1 SEHNR and CDR2 FQNEAQ (reference sequence). CDR3: CASSSLYQGYTGELFF. CDR3 DNA: TGTGCCAGCAGCTCCCTGTATCAGGGATACACCGGGGAGCTGTTTTTT.

This chain connects TRBV29-1 to TRBJ2-5; a weak D match, TRBD1 (6 bases). CDR3 size: 13 residues. Trimming pared 6 bases from V and 4 bases from J, leaving 15 bases between. Germline CDR1 reads SQVTM; CDR2 reads ANQGSEA. CDR3 amino acids: CSVEQGGGETQYF. CDR3 nucleotide sequence: TGCAGCGTAGAACAGGGCGGAGGAGAGACCCAGTACTTC.

The gene calls are TRBV19 and TRBJ2-7; tentative D call: TRBD1 (5 bases). The CDR3 contains 14 residues. Germline V lookup: CDR1 LNHDA, CDR2 SQIVND (reference sequence). Deletions cut 1 base from V and 6 bases from J, with 13 bases between. The CDR3 here is CASSIGGKRGEQYF. The DNA for the CDR3 is TGTGCCAGTAGTATAGGTGGAAAAAGGGGCGAGCAGTACTTC.

The sample holds one count of this clone. The chain joins TRBV27 to TRBJ1-3; D is unclear. The CDR3 runs 13 residues. Trimming stripped 6 bases from V and 0 bases from J, with 6 bases between. Germline-derived CDR1 and CDR2 are MNHEY and SMNVEV (reference sequence). The CDR3 loop is CASSSDSGNTIYF. CDR3 DNA sequence: TGTGCCAGCAGCTCAGACTCTGGAAACACCATATATTTT.

The chain couples TRBV6-5 to TRBJ1-1; TRBD1 aligns across 8 bases. Germline CDR1 MNHEY, CDR2 SVGAGI. V shed 6 bases and J 4 bases; nucleotides not matched to a gene: 4. This CDR3 contains 13 residues. The CDR3 spells CASRKDRVTEAFF. CDR3 bases: TGTGCCAGCAGAAAGGACAGGGTCACTGAAGCTTTCTTT.

J is TRBJ2-1 and V is TRBV9, with 12 bases identical to TRBD2. The V gene end was trimmed by 1 base and the J gene end by 8 bases; junction bases not matched to a gene: 4. CDR3 length: 15 residues. CDR1 and CDR2 from the germline V gene are SGDLS and YYNGEE. CDR3 DNA: TGTGCCAGCAGCGTATTGACTAGCGGGAGTTATGAGCAGTTCTTC. This gives the protein CASSVLTSGSYEQFF.

The DNA for the CDR3 is TGCGCCAGCAGCCAGTCAACTAGGTTCAGCTCCTACGAGCAGTACTTC. Protein product: CASSQSTRFSSYEQYF. The genes are TRBV4-1 and TRBJ2-7, with a weak D call TRBD2 (5 bases). The germline V and J ends were trimmed by 3 bases and 0 bases, with 15 bases remaining between them. Germline V CDR1 and CDR2: MGHRA, YSYEKL. The CDR3 spans 16 residues.

The chain combines TRBV5-1 with TRBJ2-5; 8 nucleotides line up with TRBD2. V shed 0 bases and J 5 bases; nucleotides not matched to a gene: 6. CDR1 SGHRS and CDR2 YFSETQ come from the germline V gene. CDR3 length equals 15 residues. The CDR3 nucleotides read TGCGCCAGCAGCTTGGGTCGGGAGGGCCCCGAGACCCAGTACTTC. Amino acids: CASSLGREGPETQYF.

This clone was detected once. The chain carries TRBV19 and TRBJ2-4, with D tentatively TRBD1 (6 bases). Per germline, CDR1 LNHDA and CDR2 SQIVND (reference sequence). The CDR3 loop spans 13 amino acids. V dropped 6 bases and J dropped 4 bases, with 10 bases sitting between them. The CDR3 nucleotides read TGTGCCAGTAGCCGTACAGGGAAAAACATTCAGTACTTC. Protein: CASSRTGKNIQYF.

This chain links TRBV6-6 with TRBJ1-2; D unresolved. The ends were cut back, 5 bases at V and 5 bases at J, with 15 bases in the middle. The germline V gene has CDR1 MNHNY and CDR2 SVGAGI (reference sequence). The CDR3 extends over 14 amino acids. CDR3 DNA: TGTGCCAGCAGTCCTACCTTCTTGGAGTATGGCTACACCTTC. The encoded protein is CASSPTFLEYGYTF.

This clone is termed large. This chain joins TRBV5-6 and TRBJ1-2; TRBD1 matches at 7 bases. The J segment lost 1 base and the V segment lost 4 bases, leaving 16 bases of the junction unmatched. CDR1 is SGHDT, CDR2 YYEEEE, per germline. This CDR3 region has 18 residues. This CDR3 is CASSMGPGQTFINYGYTF. The CDR3 DNA is TGTGCCAGCAGCATGGGGCCGGGACAGACTTTTATTAACTATGGCTACACCTTC. Full variable domain (missing parts from reference TRBV5-6 and TRBJ1-2): DAGVTQSPTHLIKTRGQQVTLRCSPKSGHDTVSWYQQALGQGPQFIFQYYEEEERQRGNFPDRFSGHQFPNYSSELNVNALLLGDSALYLCASSMGPGQTFINYGYTFGSGTRLTVV.

This clone was counted between two and nine times. The chain employs TRBV7-2 and TRBJ1-1; unclear D gene. Germline V gene lookup returns CDR1 SGHTA and CDR2 FQGNSA. The V end was cut by 5 bases, the J end by 7 bases, with 11 bases between. There are 12 residues in the CDR3. CDR3 DNA sequence: TGTGCCAGCAGCCCGAGACGAGGTGAAGCTTTCTTT. Translating gives CASSPRRGEAFF.

CDR3: CASRVVTGGNQPQHF. The CDR3 DNA sequence: TGTGCCAGCAGGGTAGTGACGGGGGGCAATCAGCCCCAGCATTTT. J is TRBJ1-5 and V is TRBV6-1; perhaps TRBD1 as D (5 bases). The CDR3 is 15 amino acids. Per the germline V gene, CDR1 is MNHNS and CDR2 is SASEGT. V gave up 6 bases and J gave up 2 bases, with 14 bases separating them.

The rearrangement joins TRBV6-6 to TRBJ2-5; no clear D gene. Matching the DNA end better, TRBJ2-7 makes the J call doubtful. The CDR3 runs 12 residues. CDR1 is MNHNY, CDR2 SVGAGI, per germline (reference sequence). The DNA for the CDR3 is TGTGCCAGCAGCGAGACTTACTACGAGCAGTACTTC. Amino acids: CASSETYYEQYF.

This clone rates as medium-sized (0.01 to 0.1%). The gene calls are TRBV27 and TRBJ2-3, with D possibly being TRBD2 (6 bases). The CDR3 spans 13 residues. CDR1 is MNHEY, CDR2 SMNVEV, per germline (reference sequence). The V end lost 8 bases, the J end lost 9 bases, and 18 bases lay between the germline ends. DNA of the CDR3: TGTGCCAGCGCCCAAGTTGTGGCGGGGACGCAGTATTTT. This encodes CASAQVVAGTQYF.

This clone is a singleton in its sample. The V gene is TRBV19, the J gene TRBJ1-6; D is uncertain. Germline loops: CDR1 LNHDA, CDR2 SQIVND (reference sequence). Trimming took off 3 bases at V and 0 bases at J, with 6 bases between the two ends. The CDR3 is 15 residues long. This CDR3 is CASSIYGSYNSPLHF. In DNA form, the CDR3 reads TGTGCCAGTAGTATTTACGGCTCCTATAATTCACCCCTCCACTTT.

The chain employs TRBV7-2 and TRBJ2-7; D uncertain. From germline, CDR1 is SGHTA and CDR2 FQGNSA. V lost 2 bases and J 6 bases, leaving 11 bases between the germline ends. The CDR3 runs 13 residues. The chain's CDR3 is CASSLQAGSEQYF. In DNA, the CDR3 is TGTGCCAGCAGCTTACAGGCCGGCTCCGAGCAGTACTTC. Supplemented by reference TRBV7-2 and TRBJ2-7, the full variable domain reads GAGVSQSPSNKVTEKGKDVELRCDPISGHTALYWYRQSLGQGLEFLIYFQGNSAPDKSGLPSDRFSAERTGGSVSTLTIQRTQQEDSAVYLCASSLQAGSEQYFGPGTRLTVT.

CDR3 DNA: TGTGCCAGCAGACCCCCGGGACAGGGATTTTTCAGAACAGATACGCAGTATTTT. Its translation is CASRPPGQGFFRTDTQYF. The chain is built from TRBV7-2 and TRBJ2-3, with 9 bases lining up with TRBD1. Trimming took 6 bases from V and 3 from J; bases not matched to a gene: 16. This CDR3 contains 18 residues. Germline V CDR1 and CDR2: SGHTA, FQGNSA.

The chain recombines TRBV27 with TRBJ1-2; TRBD1 matches at 10 bases. This CDR3 has 14 amino acids. Looked up from germline, CDR1 is MNHEY and CDR2 is SMNVEV (reference sequence). Trimming cost V 6 bases and J 7 bases; bases outside gene matches: 8. The CDR3 reads CASSLGTGAGGYTF. In nucleotides, the CDR3 is TGTGCCAGCAGCTTAGGGACAGGGGCTGGTGGCTACACCTTC.

This clone was recorded once. The chain uses TRBV5-1 and TRBJ2-3, with D maybe TRBD1 (5 bases). CDR3 length equals 16 residues. Germline CDR1 SGHRS, CDR2 YFSETQ. V lost 0 bases and J 2 bases, leaving 13 bases between the germline ends. The chain's CDR3 is CASSLGGTGYTDTQYF. As DNA, the CDR3 is TGCGCCAGCAGCTTGGGGGGAACAGGATACACAGATACGCAGTATTTT.